Presented here are 29 T cell receptor beta chains from one specimen sequenced in a study of beta chain features in type 1 diabetes. The investigators reverse transcribed all of the isolated RNA, so they sequenced expressed TCRB transcripts. Sequencing used immunoSEQ multiplex PCR; TCRdb keeps in-frame clones, though not all of them. The top ten clones hold 0.023% of a sample with fewer than 900,000 clones, 15% to 20% of them seen once. Sequencing was done on a sample of naive CD4+ T cells from blood. These receptors were taken from a woman younger than 30 in good health.

This chain links TRBV18 with TRBJ2-7; D possibly corresponds to TRBD1 (5 bases). V was cut by 3 bases and J by 0 bases, with 9 bases left in between. CDR3 size: 14 residues. CDR1 is KGHSH and CDR2 is LQKENI in the germline V gene. This CDR3 reads CASSPSGASYEQYF. CDR3 nucleotides: TGTGCCAGCTCACCCAGTGGGGCCTCCTACGAGCAGTACTTC.

The gene calls are TRBV18 and TRBJ2-2, with D perhaps TRBD1 or TRBD2 (5 bases each). V lost 0 bases and J 0 bases, leaving 8 bases between the germline ends. Germline V gene lookup returns CDR1 KGHSH and CDR2 LQKENI. This CDR3 contains 16 residues. The CDR3 DNA is TGTGCCAGCTCACCACCTATGGGACCGAACACCGGGGAGCTGTTTTTT. Amino acids: CASSPPMGPNTGELFF.

The CDR3 region is CASRRTVSSVNGYTF. CDR3 in DNA: TGTGCCAGTCGACGGACCGTCAGCTCTGTTAATGGCTACACCTTC. The rearrangement joins TRBV19 to TRBJ1-2; D is unresolved. Germline V CDR1 and CDR2: LNHDA, SQIVND (reference sequence). V was clipped by 8 bases and J by 6 bases, with 22 bases between them. The CDR3 runs to 15 residues.

The chain combines TRBV5-1 with TRBJ2-3, with 14 bases aligning to TRBD2. The CDR3 spans 19 residues. V trimming: 5 bases; J trimming: 6 bases; junction bases outside the gene matches: 17. Germline CDR1 reads SGHRS; CDR2 reads YFSETQ. CDR3 nucleotides: TGCGCCAGCAGACCCTGGGGACTAGCGGGAGTTGGACGCGAGGATACGCAGTATTTT. It is translated as CASRPWGLAGVGREDTQYF.

The V call is TRBV5-1, the J call TRBJ1-3, with D perhaps matching TRBD1 (5 bases). Germline CDR1 is SGHRS and CDR2 is YFSETQ. Trimming took off 1 base at V and 1 base at J, with 18 bases between the two ends. The CDR3 consists of 18 residues. DNA for the CDR3: TGCGCCAGCAGCTTGTCCCCTAGGGGAATGAGTTCTGGAAACACCATATATTTT. It encodes CASSLSPRGMSSGNTIYF.

This clone was detected a few times. The rearrangement links TRBV7-2 to TRBJ1-2; the match to TRBD1 covers 7 bases. The CDR3 consists of 14 residues. V gave up 4 bases and J gave up 6 bases; unmatched junction bases: 8. CDR1 and CDR2 from the germline V gene are SGHTA and FQGNSA. CDR3 sequence: CASSYRGTDNGYTF. In DNA, the CDR3 is TGTGCCAGCAGCTACCGGGGGACAGACAATGGCTACACCTTC.

The chain recombines TRBV7-2 with TRBJ2-5; D is perhaps TRBD2 (6 bases). The CDR3 length is 14 residues. V dropped 7 bases and J dropped 1 base, with 13 bases sitting between them. Germline loops: CDR1 SGHTA, CDR2 FQGNSA. CDR3 loop: CASTLGLSQETQYF. CDR3 sequence (DNA): TGTGCCAGCACCCTGGGACTTTCCCAAGAGACCCAGTACTTC.

This clone came up a few times. DNA of the CDR3: TGTGCCAGCAGTGAAGCGCTTCGGGGGAGCCGTAATTCACCCCTCCACTTT. The encoded protein is CASSEALRGSRNSPLHF. The chain carries TRBV2 and TRBJ1-6, with a weak D call TRBD1 (5 bases). Germline V gives CDR1 SNHLY, CDR2 FYNNEI. CDR3 size: 17 residues. The V end was cut by 0 bases, the J end by 6 bases, with 15 bases between.

This clone occurred a few times. This sequence joins TRBV29-1 and TRBJ1-2; 8 bases fit TRBD1. Germline loops: CDR1 SQVTM, CDR2 ANQGSEA. Trimming took 6 bases from V and 5 from J; bases not matched to a gene: 8. This CDR3 spans 13 amino acids. The CDR3 region is CSVRQGLTYGYTF. The CDR3, as DNA: TGCAGCGTCAGACAGGGGTTGACTTATGGCTACACCTTC.

This clone was seen only a few times. Other DNA variants within this sample encode the same CDR3. The rearrangement uses TRBV7-2 and TRBJ2-3, with D maybe TRBD2 (5 bases). Germline V gives CDR1 SGHTA, CDR2 FQGNSA. The CDR3 runs to 14 residues. V lost 1 base and J 2 bases, leaving 7 bases between the germline ends. The DNA of the CDR3 is TGTGCCAGCAGCTTAGGAGCGGCCACAGATACGCAGTATTTT. It yields the protein CASSLGAATDTQYF.

This clone was seen more than once but under ten times. V is TRBV7-3 and J is TRBJ2-1; the D is unclear. V lost 5 bases, J lost 8 bases, and 22 bases lay in between. The germline V gene encodes CDR1 SGHTA and CDR2 FQGTGA. This CDR3 is 16 amino acids long. The CDR3 sequence is CASSPSFGHNRDEQFF. In nucleotides, the CDR3 is TGTGCCAGCAGCCCCTCGTTTGGTCACAATAGGGATGAGCAGTTCTTC.

The sample holds a few counts of this clone. The chain couples TRBV5-1 to TRBJ2-2, with 8 bases fitting TRBD1. CDR1 is SGHRS, CDR2 YFSETQ, per germline. V trimming: 4 bases; J trimming: 0 bases; junction bases outside the gene matches: 2. The CDR3 spans 15 residues. CDR3 protein: CASSPDRANTGELFF. CDR3 bases: TGCGCCAGCAGCCCGGACAGGGCGAACACCGGGGAGCTGTTTTTT.

The genes are TRBV28 and TRBJ1-1; TRBD1 might be the D (5 bases). V was clipped by 5 bases and J by 2 bases, with 15 bases between them. Looked up from germline, CDR1 is MDHEN and CDR2 is SYDVKM. The CDR3 extends over 15 amino acids. CDR3: CASSPDTIRNTEAFF. The CDR3 DNA follows: TGTGCCAGCAGTCCGGACACTATTCGTAACACTGAAGCTTTCTTT. Supplemented by reference TRBV28 and TRBJ1-1, the full variable domain reads DVKVTQSSRYLVKRTGEKVFLECVQDMDHENMFWYRQDPGLGLRLIYFSYDVKMKEKGDIPEGYSVSREKKERFSLILESASTNQTSMYLCASSPDTIRNTEAFFGQGTRLTVV.

This clone showed up just a few times. This sequence joins TRBV5-6 and TRBJ2-1; tentative D call: TRBD2 (6 bases). The CDR3 extends over 15 amino acids. Trimming shortened V by 3 bases and J by 4 bases, and 14 bases separated the two germline ends. From germline, CDR1 is SGHDT and CDR2 YYEEEE. CDR3 nucleotides: TGTGCCAGCAGCTCGCGGGACTCGCGTTACAATGAGCAGTTCTTC. Its protein product is CASSSRDSRYNEQFF. Together with reference TRBV5-6 and TRBJ2-1, the CDR3 gives the full variable domain: DAGVTQSPTHLIKTRGQQVTLRCSPKSGHDTVSWYQQALGQGPQFIFQYYEEEERQRGNFPDRFSGHQFPNYSSELNVNALLLGDSALYLCASSSRDSRYNEQFFGPGTRLTVL.

The rearrangement uses TRBV6-5 and TRBJ2-1; D is undetermined. Trimming left V 6 bases short and J 4 bases short, with 13 bases between. The CDR3 is 14 residues long. Germline lookup yields CDR1 MNHEY and CDR2 SVGAGI. CDR3 region: CASSFGRLYNEQFF. The CDR3 DNA reads TGTGCCAGCAGCTTCGGACGGCTATACAATGAGCAGTTCTTC.

This clone appeared many times. The identical CDR3 is also encoded by other nucleotide sequences in the sample. CDR3 in amino acids: CAISESSYEQYF. CDR3 DNA: TGTGCCATCAGTGAGTCGTCCTACGAGCAGTACTTC. The chain employs TRBV10-3 and TRBJ2-7; no clear D gene. The CDR3 contains 12 residues. V dropped 0 bases and J dropped 1 base, with 1 base sitting between them. Germline V gene data show CDR1 as ENHRY and CDR2 as SYGVKD.

This sequence joins TRBV28 and TRBJ2-7, with D tentatively TRBD1 or TRBD2 (5 bases each). The CDR3 covers 14 residues. CDR1 and CDR2 (germline): MDHEN, SYDVKM. Trimming took off 11 bases at V and 2 bases at J, with 19 bases between the two ends. The chain's CDR3 is CASRGLGRTYEQYF. The CDR3, as DNA: TGTGCCTCCCGGGGTCTGGGACGGACCTACGAGCAGTACTTC.

V is TRBV15 and J is TRBJ2-1, with TRBD2 matching 10 bases. Germline V gene sequence: CDR1 LNHNV, CDR2 YYDKDF (reference sequence). The V segment lost 1 base and the J segment 7 bases; nucleotides outside the gene matches: 4. The CDR3 runs to 15 residues. The CDR3 protein is CATSRGLAGRNEQFF. For the CDR3, the DNA is TGTGCCACCAGCAGAGGACTAGCGGGTAGGAATGAGCAGTTCTTC.

The CDR3 bases are TGTGCCAGCAGTTTGGGGGCGAAACGGGACAGGGAAGAGCAGTACTTC. This translates into CASSLGAKRDREEQYF. The gene calls are TRBV28 and TRBJ2-7, with 9 bases that match TRBD1. The CDR3 has 16 amino acids. Germline V CDR1 and CDR2: MDHEN, SYDVKM. Germline trimming cut 3 bases from V and 7 bases from J; bases unmatched to any gene: 13.

This chain uses TRBV27 with TRBJ2-1, with 12 bases aligning to TRBD2. This CDR3 has 17 amino acids. Germline V gene lookup returns CDR1 MNHEY and CDR2 SMNVEV (reference sequence). With 3 bases clipped from V and 4 bases from J, the junction kept 7 bases outside the gene matches. The CDR3 DNA reads as TGTGCCAGCAGTTTCACAGGACTAGCGGGAAGGTACAATGAGCAGTTCTTC. Translating it yields CASSFTGLAGRYNEQFF.

J is TRBJ2-1 and V is TRBV7-2; no firm D call. The V and J ends lost 1 base and 0 bases respectively, with 10 bases between them. There are 16 residues in the CDR3. In germline, CDR1 is SGHTA, CDR2 FQGNSA. The CDR3 region is CASSLGRQSSYNEQFF. As DNA, the CDR3 is TGTGCCAGCAGCTTAGGTAGGCAAAGCTCCTACAATGAGCAGTTCTTC.

This clone appeared a few times. This sample also contains other DNA sequences that code for the same CDR3. The rearrangement joins TRBV7-2 to TRBJ1-5; no clear D. Trimming removed 1 base at V and 5 bases at J, with 3 bases between. The CDR3 length is 12 residues. The germline CDR1 and CDR2 sequences are SGHTA and FQGNSA. For the CDR3, the DNA is TGTGCCAGCAGCTTAGGGGATCAGCCCCAGCATTTT. Protein: CASSLGDQPQHF.

This clone occurred a few times. V and J are TRBV9 and TRBJ2-2; possibly TRBD2 for D (6 bases). The CDR3 consists of 16 residues. Germline V gives CDR1 SGDLS, CDR2 YYNGEE. Trimming took off 0 bases at V and 2 bases at J, with 11 bases between the two ends. The CDR3 DNA follows: TGTGCCAGCAGCGTAGCGGGACTCCTAAACACCGGGGAGCTGTTTTTT. This gives the protein CASSVAGLLNTGELFF.

This clone was observed a few times. The chain has TRBV28 and TRBJ1-4, with 7 bases fitting TRBD1. Trimming took 5 bases from V and 4 from J; bases not matched to a gene: 7. The CDR3 length is 15 residues. From germline, CDR1 is MDHEN and CDR2 SYDVKM. CDR3 sequence (DNA): TGTGCCAGCAGTAGTCGACAGGGATTTAATGAAAAACTGTTTTTT. It yields the protein CASSSRQGFNEKLFF.

The chain is built from TRBV19 and TRBJ2-6; tentatively, D is TRBD1 or TRBD2 (5 bases each). Trimming stripped 4 bases from V and 2 bases from J, with 15 bases between. Germline CDR1 is LNHDA and CDR2 is SQIVND (reference sequence). The CDR3 sequence is 17 residues long. The CDR3 loop is CASSSKGRPPGANVLTF. The CDR3 DNA is TGTGCCAGTAGTAGTAAGGGACGTCCGCCTGGGGCCAACGTCCTGACTTTC.

This clone was seen only a few times. The rearrangement links TRBV19 to TRBJ2-7; D perhaps matches TRBD2 (5 bases). Germline values: CDR1 LNHDA, CDR2 SQIVND (reference sequence). This CDR3 has 13 residues. Between the trimmed V and J ends, which lost 7 bases and 2 bases, there was a span of 12 bases. CDR3 in DNA: TGTGCCAGTAACGGGGATGGGGCCTACGAGCAGTACTTC. The encoded protein is CASNGDGAYEQYF. Filled out from reference TRBV19 and TRBJ2-7, the complete variable domain reads DGGITQSPKYLFRKEGQNVTLSCEQNLNHDAMYWYRQDPGQGLRLIYYSQIVNDFQKGDIAEGYSVSREKKESFPLTVTSAQKNPTAFYLCASNGDGAYEQYFGPGTRLTVT.

The chain couples TRBV25-1 to TRBJ1-5, with TRBD1 as a possible D gene (6 bases). Germline CDR1 and CDR2: MGHDK and SYGVNS. Trimming cost V 4 bases and J 6 bases, with 13 bases left between them. CDR3 length: 14 residues. In DNA, the CDR3 is TGTGCCAGCAGTGGGGGAGGGGGATCTCAGCCCCAGCATTTT. Translated: CASSGGGGSQPQHF.

The chain combines TRBV11-1 with TRBJ2-5, with a tentative D call TRBD2 (6 bases). Germline CDR1 is SGHAT and CDR2 is FQDESV (reference sequence). V was trimmed by 7 bases and J by 0 bases, leaving 24 bases between them. The CDR3 extends over 18 amino acids. CDR3 residues: CASTQAPPGLRYQETQYF. For the CDR3, the DNA is TGTGCCAGCACCCAGGCCCCCCCGGGACTTAGGTACCAAGAGACCCAGTACTTC.

This clone was seen only a few times. The V gene is TRBV2, the J gene TRBJ1-2, with TRBD1 as a possible D gene (6 bases). Trimming removed 7 bases from V and 0 bases from J, with 15 bases in between. The CDR3 length is 15 residues. Germline V lookup: CDR1 SNHLY, CDR2 FYNNEI. The DNA for the CDR3 is TGTGCCAGCACTACCGGGACAAAGGCTAACTATGGCTACACCTTC. Its translation: CASTTGTKANYGYTF.